This T cell receptor (beta chain) derives from a study of cytomegalovirus exposure and HLA in healthy donors. Study-level findings and limits: Reports indicate that TCR beta sequences accurately predicted the HLA-A and HLA-B alleles of most subjects.

There are 15 residues in the CDR3. V dropped 5 bases and J dropped 3; count of bases not matched to a gene: 2. Germline CDR1 and CDR2: SNHLY and FYNNEI. PCR employed 60 Vbeta and 13 Jbeta primers. Measured with immunoSEQ multiplex PCR; TCRdb has only the in-frame clones, and not every one. This table holds 200,000 to 300,000 clones, 84% found once. A note on this clone: Its antigen is not known.

The source material was PBMCs. This TCR was sampled from a woman in her 40s in good health and CMV-seropositive. This chain uses TRBV2 with TRBJ2-2; TRBD2 matches at 11 bases. CDR3 DNA sequence: TGTGCCAGCAGTTTAGCGGGAGGGTACACCGGGGAGCTGTTTTTT. Translating gives CASSLAGGYTGELFF.